This entry describes one T cell receptor (beta chain). This clone was picked up many times. What this receptor recognizes is not known. Base-call qualities are not available, and no considerably larger clone is one nucleotide away. Per the germline V gene (reference sequence), DFQATT is the CDR1 and SNEGSKA is the CDR2. Germline trimming amounts to 3 bases on V and 1 base on J, with 5 as the count of junction bases outside the gene matches. Taken from cysteine to phenylalanine, the CDR3 has 15 residues. The kept DNA is CDR3 alone, 45 bases in frame from the first base. The source of the sample is a study of metastatic and nonmetastatic thyroid tumors (dated by TCRdb to the early 2020s). At the level of the whole study: The researchers compared repertoires between peripheral blood samples and tumor or nodule tissue samples from patients with malignant or benign thyroid disease. Findings and caveats that apply to the study as a whole: In both blood and tumor samples, malignant tumors were reported to have significantly higher TCR beta diversity than benign nodules.

Receptor amplification or capture employed PCR. For sequencing, an Illumina HiSeq 4000 was employed. High-throughput sequencing was used to profile the TCR beta-chain CDR3 region of each patient. The authors' pipeline ran thus. A classifier to discriminate distant-metastatic papillary thyroid cancer patients was built from CDR3 differences across clinicopathological groups. The Shannon index was used to assess repertoire diversity, and the Morisita-Horn index was used to assess tumor-blood repertoire similarity. Using fastp at Q25 and MiXCR, TCRdb reprocessed the public reads and kept productive beta chains. TCRdb's processing, not the authors' own work, is the source of the V and J calls. This sample gives about 20,000 clones in total; approximately 25% of them show up just once. The ten biggest clones cover roughly 6.6% of the sample. No patient had received any treatment before thyroid surgery. Patient clinical samples collected from about 2011 to 2018 were retrospectively analysed using T-cell receptor beta sequencing.

Recombination joined TRBV20-1 with TRBJ2-5, with 10 bases aligning to TRBD2. This receptor was identified in a female donor with papillary thyroid cancer or a benign thyroid nodule (not recorded which). Some clones in this sample may be carry-over from other donors' samples. The sample comprised tumor tissue. The nucleotide sequence reads as follows: TGCAGTGCTAGTAGACTAGCGGGCTTCCAAGAGACCCAGTACTTC. Translated, it gives CSASRLAGFQETQYF.